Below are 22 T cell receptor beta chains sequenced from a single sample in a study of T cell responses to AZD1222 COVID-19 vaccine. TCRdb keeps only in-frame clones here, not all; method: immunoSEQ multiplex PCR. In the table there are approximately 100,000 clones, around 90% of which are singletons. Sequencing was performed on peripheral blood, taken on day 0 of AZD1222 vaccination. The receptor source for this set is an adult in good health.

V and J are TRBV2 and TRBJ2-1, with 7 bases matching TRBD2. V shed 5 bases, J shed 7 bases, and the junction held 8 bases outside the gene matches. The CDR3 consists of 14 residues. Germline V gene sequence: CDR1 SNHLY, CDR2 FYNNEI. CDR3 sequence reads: CASSYSGGINEQFF. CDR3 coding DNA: TGTGCCAGCAGTTATTCCGGGGGGATTAATGAGCAGTTCTTC. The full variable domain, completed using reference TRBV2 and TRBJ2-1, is EPEVTQTPSHQVTQMGQEVILRCVPISNHLYFYWYRQILGQKVEFLVSFYNNEISEKSEIFDDQFSVERPDGSNFTLKIRSTKLEDSAMYFCASSYSGGINEQFFGPGTRLTVL.

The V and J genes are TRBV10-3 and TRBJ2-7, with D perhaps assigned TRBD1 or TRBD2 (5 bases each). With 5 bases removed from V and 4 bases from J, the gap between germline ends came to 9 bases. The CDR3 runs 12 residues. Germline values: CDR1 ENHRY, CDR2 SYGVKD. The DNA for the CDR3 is TGTGCCATCAGTCGTGAGGGGTACGAGCAGTACTTC. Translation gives CAISREGYEQYF.

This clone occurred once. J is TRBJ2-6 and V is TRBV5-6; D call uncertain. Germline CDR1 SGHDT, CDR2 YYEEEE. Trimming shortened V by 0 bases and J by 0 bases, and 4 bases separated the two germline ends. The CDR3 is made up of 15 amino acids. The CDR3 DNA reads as TGTGCCAGCAGCTTGGGACGCTCTGGGGCCAACGTCCTGACTTTC. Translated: CASSLGRSGANVLTF.

CDR3 sequence reads: CASSAGPFNSPLHF. The CDR3 nucleotides are TGTGCCAGCAGCGCGGGACCGTTTAATTCACCCCTCCACTTT. This chain uses TRBV11-3 with TRBJ1-6; TRBD1 is a possible D gene (5 bases). CDR1 SGHNT and CDR2 YENEEA come from the germline V gene. The CDR3 is 14 residues long. V was pared by 5 bases and J by 6 bases, with 11 bases between.

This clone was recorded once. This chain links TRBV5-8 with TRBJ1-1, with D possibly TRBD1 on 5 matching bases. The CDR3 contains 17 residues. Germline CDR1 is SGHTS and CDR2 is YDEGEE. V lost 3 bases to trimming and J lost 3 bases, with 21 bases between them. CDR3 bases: TGTGCCAGCAGCTCGGGACTTATGCAAATATGGGACACTGAAGCTTTCTTT. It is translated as CASSSGLMQIWDTEAFF.

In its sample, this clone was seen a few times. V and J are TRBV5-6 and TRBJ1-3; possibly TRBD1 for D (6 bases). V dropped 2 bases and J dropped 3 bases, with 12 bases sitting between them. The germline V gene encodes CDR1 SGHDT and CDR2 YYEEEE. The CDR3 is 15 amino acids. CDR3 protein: CASSFNPRGGNTIYF. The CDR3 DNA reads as TGTGCCAGCAGCTTCAATCCCAGGGGTGGAAACACCATATATTTT.

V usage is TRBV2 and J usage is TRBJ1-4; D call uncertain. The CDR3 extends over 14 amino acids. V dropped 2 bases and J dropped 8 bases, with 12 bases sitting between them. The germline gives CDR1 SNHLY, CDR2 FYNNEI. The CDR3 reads CASSELILGEKLFF. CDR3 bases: TGTGCCAGCAGTGAACTCATACTAGGGGAAAAACTGTTTTTT.

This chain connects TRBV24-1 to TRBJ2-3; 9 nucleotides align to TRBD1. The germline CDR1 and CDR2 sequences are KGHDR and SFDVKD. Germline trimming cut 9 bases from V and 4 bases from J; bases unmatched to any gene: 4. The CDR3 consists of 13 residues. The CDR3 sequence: CATGGQGADTQYF. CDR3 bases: TGTGCCACCGGGGGACAGGGAGCAGATACGCAGTATTTT.

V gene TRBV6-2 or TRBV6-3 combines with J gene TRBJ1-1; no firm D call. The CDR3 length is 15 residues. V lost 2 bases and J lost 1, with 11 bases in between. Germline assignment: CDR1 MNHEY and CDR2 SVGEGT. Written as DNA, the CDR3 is TGTGCCAGCAGTTACCGTCGGGCTCCGAACACTGAAGCTTTCTTT. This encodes CASSYRRAPNTEAFF.

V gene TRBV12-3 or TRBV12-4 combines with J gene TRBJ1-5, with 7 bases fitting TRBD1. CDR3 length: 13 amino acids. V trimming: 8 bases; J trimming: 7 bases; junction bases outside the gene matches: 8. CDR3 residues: CASGTGAGQPQHF. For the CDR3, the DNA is TGTGCCAGCGGAACAGGGGCAGGGCAGCCCCAGCATTTT.

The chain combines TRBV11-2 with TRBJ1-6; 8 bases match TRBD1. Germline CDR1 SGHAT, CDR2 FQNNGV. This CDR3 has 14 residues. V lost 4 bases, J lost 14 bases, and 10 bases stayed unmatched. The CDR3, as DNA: TGTGCCAGCAGCTCCGGACAGGGTCTATCGTCCCTCCACTTT. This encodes CASSSGQGLSSLHF.

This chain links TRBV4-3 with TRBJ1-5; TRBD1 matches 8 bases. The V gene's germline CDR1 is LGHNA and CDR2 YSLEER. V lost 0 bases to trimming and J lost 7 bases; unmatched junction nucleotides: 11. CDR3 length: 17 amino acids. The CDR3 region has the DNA TGCGCCAGCAGCCAAGAAGTACAGGGGGTCCGTTGGCAGCCCCAGCATTTT. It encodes CASSQEVQGVRWQPQHF.

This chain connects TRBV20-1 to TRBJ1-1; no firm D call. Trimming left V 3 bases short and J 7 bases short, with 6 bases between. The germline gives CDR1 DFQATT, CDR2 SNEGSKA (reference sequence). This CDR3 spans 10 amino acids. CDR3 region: CSARPHEAFF. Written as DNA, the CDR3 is TGCAGTGCTAGGCCCCATGAAGCTTTCTTT.

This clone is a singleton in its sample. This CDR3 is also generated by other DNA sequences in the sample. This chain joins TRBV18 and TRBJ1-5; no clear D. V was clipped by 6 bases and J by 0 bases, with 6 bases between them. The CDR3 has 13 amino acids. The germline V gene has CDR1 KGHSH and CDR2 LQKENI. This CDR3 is CASSLDSNQPQHF. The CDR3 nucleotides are TGTGCCAGCTCCCTCGATAGCAATCAGCCCCAGCATTTT.

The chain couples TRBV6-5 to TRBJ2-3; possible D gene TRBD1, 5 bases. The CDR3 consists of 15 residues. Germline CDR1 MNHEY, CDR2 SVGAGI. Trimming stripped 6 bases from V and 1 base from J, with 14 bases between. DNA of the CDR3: TGTGCCAGCAGGCACACAGGCGACGGCACAGATACGCAGTATTTT. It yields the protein CASRHTGDGTDTQYF.

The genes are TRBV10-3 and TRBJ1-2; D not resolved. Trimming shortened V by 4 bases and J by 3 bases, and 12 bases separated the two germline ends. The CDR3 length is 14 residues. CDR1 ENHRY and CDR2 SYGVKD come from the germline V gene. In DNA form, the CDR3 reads TGTGCCATCAGTGGTATGGAGGGATACTATGGCTACACCTTC. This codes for CAISGMEGYYGYTF.

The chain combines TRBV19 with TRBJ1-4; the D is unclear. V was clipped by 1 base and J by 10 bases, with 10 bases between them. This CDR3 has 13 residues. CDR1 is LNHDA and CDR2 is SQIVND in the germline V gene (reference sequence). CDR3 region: CASSIGVDGKLFF. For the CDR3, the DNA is TGTGCCAGTAGTATAGGGGTTGATGGAAAACTGTTTTTT.

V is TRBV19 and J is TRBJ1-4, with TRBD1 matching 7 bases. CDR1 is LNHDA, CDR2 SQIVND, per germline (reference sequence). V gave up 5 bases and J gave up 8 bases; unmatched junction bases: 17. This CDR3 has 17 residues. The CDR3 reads CASSLSFGQAFLEKLFF. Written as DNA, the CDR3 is TGTGCCAGTAGTCTTTCATTTGGACAGGCTTTTTTAGAAAAACTGTTTTTT.

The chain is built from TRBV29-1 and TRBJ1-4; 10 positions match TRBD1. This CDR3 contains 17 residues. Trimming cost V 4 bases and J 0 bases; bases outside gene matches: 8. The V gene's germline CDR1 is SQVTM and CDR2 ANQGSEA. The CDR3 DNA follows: TGCAGCGTTGCCGGGACAGGGGCGGGAGCAACTAATGAAAAACTGTTTTTT. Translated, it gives CSVAGTGAGATNEKLFF.

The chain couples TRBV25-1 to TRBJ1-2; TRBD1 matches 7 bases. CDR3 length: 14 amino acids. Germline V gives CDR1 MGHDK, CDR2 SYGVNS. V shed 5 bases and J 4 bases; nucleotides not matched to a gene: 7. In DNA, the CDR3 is TGTGCCAGCAGTACGAGACAGGGCACCTATGGCTACACCTTC. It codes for CASSTRQGTYGYTF.

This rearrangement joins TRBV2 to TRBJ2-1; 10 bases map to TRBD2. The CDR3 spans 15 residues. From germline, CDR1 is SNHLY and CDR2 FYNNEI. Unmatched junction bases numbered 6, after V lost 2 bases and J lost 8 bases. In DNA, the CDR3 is TGTGCCAGCAGTGAACTAGCGGGGGCCGGGTATGAGCAGTTCTTC. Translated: CASSELAGAGYEQFF.

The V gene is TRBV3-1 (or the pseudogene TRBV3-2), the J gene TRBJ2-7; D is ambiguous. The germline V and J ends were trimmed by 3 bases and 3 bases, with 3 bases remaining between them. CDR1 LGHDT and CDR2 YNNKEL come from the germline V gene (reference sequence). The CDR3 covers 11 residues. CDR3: CASSHNYEQYF. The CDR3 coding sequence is TGTGCCAGCAGCCACAACTACGAGCAGTACTTC.